This TCR beta chain came from a study of cytomegalovirus exposure and HLA in healthy donors. Study overall: Early released data had roughly 81 million unique TCRs, all coming from HLA-typed donors. General study findings and limits: Highly shared sequence variants in one cluster were likely a sequencing artifact. Reports indicate that TCR beta sequences accurately predicted the HLA-A and HLA-B alleles of most subjects.

Details on this clone: Antigen: not known.

The CDR3 length is 12 residues. V lost 3 bases to trimming and J lost 6 bases, with 7 bases between them. The germline V gene encodes CDR1 SGDLS and CDR2 YYNGEE. The PCR contained 60 Vbeta and 13 Jbeta primers. In the study's own analysis: An analysis performed later counted about 80 million unique TCR beta chains (roughly 10 million of them shared). The protocol was immunoSEQ multiplex PCR, while the TCRdb copy is restricted to in-frame clones and leaves out a portion. The D gene and trimming were derived from the DNA, and the V and J assignments and clone size from that table. The repertoire has fewer than 150,000 clones, about 78% of them found once; the top ten carry 3.9%.

Sequenced sample: PBMCs. V usage is TRBV9 and J usage is TRBJ2-1; D uncertain. This clonotype was sampled from a young man in good health and CMV-seronegative. CDR3: CASSDGSNEQFF. Here the CDR3 DNA reads TGTGCCAGCAGCGACGGTAGCAATGAGCAGTTCTTC.